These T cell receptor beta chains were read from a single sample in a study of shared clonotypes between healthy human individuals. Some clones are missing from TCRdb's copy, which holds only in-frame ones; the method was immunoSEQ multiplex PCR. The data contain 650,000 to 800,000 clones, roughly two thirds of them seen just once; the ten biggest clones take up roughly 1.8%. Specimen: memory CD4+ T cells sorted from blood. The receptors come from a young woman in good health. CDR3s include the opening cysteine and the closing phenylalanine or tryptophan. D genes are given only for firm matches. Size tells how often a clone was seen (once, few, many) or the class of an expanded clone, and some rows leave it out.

CDR3 DNA: TGTGCCAGCAGACGGGACAGCACAAACTATGGCTACACCTTC; CDR3 protein: CASRRDSTNYGYTF; V gene: TRBV2; clone size: NA; J gene: TRBJ1-2; D gene: TRBD1
CDR3 DNA: TGTGCCAGCAGCATGGTTGTCGTCCGGCGTACTAACTATGGCTACACCTTC; CDR3 protein: CASSMVVVRRTNYGYTF; V gene: TRBV5-7; clone size: NA; J gene: TRBJ1-2; D gene: NA
CDR3 DNA: TGTGCCAGCAGTTTTAGGGGTCATAGCAATCAGCCCCAGCATTTT; CDR3 protein: CASSFRGHSNQPQHF; V gene: TRBV27; clone size: NA; J gene: TRBJ1-5; D gene: NA
CDR3 DNA: TGTGCCAGCAGCGTAGAAGAGGTATACTATGGCTACACCTTC; CDR3 protein: CASSVEEVYYGYTF; V gene: TRBV9; clone size: NA; J gene: TRBJ1-2; D gene: NA
CDR3 DNA: TGTGCCAGCAGGGCCTTATCAGCCACTGAAGCTTTCTTT; CDR3 protein: CASRALSATEAFF; V gene: TRBV28; clone size: NA; J gene: TRBJ1-1; D gene: NA
CDR3 DNA: TGTGCCAGCAGTTTATCGGGGACTAGCGGGAGTAGAGGGGGCACAGATACGCAGTATTTT; CDR3 protein: CASSLSGTSGSRGGTDTQYF; V gene: TRBV28; clone size: NA; J gene: TRBJ2-3; D gene: TRBD2
CDR3 DNA: TGTGCCAGCAGTTTAATTTGGGATGAGCAGTTCTTC; CDR3 protein: CASSLIWDEQFF; V gene: TRBV28; clone size: NA; J gene: TRBJ2-1; D gene: NA
CDR3 DNA: TGTGCCAGCTCACCCGCGGGACTAGCGGGAGGTCCAGATACGCAGTATTTT; CDR3 protein: CASSPAGLAGGPDTQYF; V gene: TRBV18; clone size: NA; J gene: TRBJ2-3; D gene: TRBD2
CDR3 DNA: TGTGCCAGCAGCTTAAGACTAGCGGGAGGCACAGATACGCAGTATTTT; CDR3 protein: CASSLRLAGGTDTQYF; V gene: TRBV13; clone size: once; J gene: TRBJ2-3; D gene: TRBD2
CDR3 DNA: TGTGCCTGGAGGCCCACCGGGGAGCTGTTTTTT; CDR3 protein: CAWRPTGELFF; V gene: TRBV30; clone size: few; J gene: TRBJ2-2; D gene: NA
CDR3 DNA: TGTGCCAGCAGTGAGGCGCGCCGAAGCTCTGGGGCCAACGTCCTGACTTTC; CDR3 protein: CASSEARRSSGANVLTF; V gene: TRBV2; clone size: NA; J gene: TRBJ2-6; D gene: NA
CDR3 DNA: TGTGCCAGCAGTTTTTACCCCGCCAGCTCCTACGAGCAGTACTTC; CDR3 protein: CASSFYPASSYEQYF; V gene: TRBV28; clone size: NA; J gene: TRBJ2-7; D gene: NA
CDR3 DNA: TGTGCCAGCAGTGAAAGGTCACCCTACTCTGGAAACACCATATATTTT; CDR3 protein: CASSERSPYSGNTIYF; V gene: TRBV2; clone size: NA; J gene: TRBJ1-3; D gene: NA
CDR3 DNA: TGTGCCAGCAGGCTGGCCAGGGTACGGAACACTGAAGCTTTCTTT; CDR3 protein: CASRLARVRNTEAFF; V gene: TRBV28; clone size: few; J gene: TRBJ1-1; D gene: NA
CDR3 DNA: TGTGCCATCATGTCGGGGACTAGCGCAGATACGCAGTATTTT; CDR3 protein: CAIMSGTSADTQYF; V gene: TRBV10-3; clone size: NA; J gene: TRBJ2-3; D gene: TRBD2
CDR3 DNA: TGTGCCAGTAGTATTGGCGGGACAACCCAAGAGACCCAGTACTTC; CDR3 protein: CASSIGGTTQETQYF; V gene: TRBV19; clone size: NA; J gene: TRBJ2-5; D gene: NA
CDR3 DNA: TGTGCCCAACCGACCGCAGGGCAAACTGAAGCTTTCTTT; CDR3 protein: CAQPTAGQTEAFF; V gene: TRBV10-3; clone size: NA; J gene: TRBJ1-1; D gene: NA
CDR3 DNA: TGTGCCGGAGACAGGGGGCCAAGAGGGGCTTTCTTT; CDR3 protein: CAGDRGPRGAFF; V gene: TRBV30; clone size: NA; J gene: TRBJ1-1; D gene: TRBD1
CDR3 DNA: TGTGCCACCAGCAGAGACAGGGGAACCTACGAGCAGTACTTC; CDR3 protein: CATSRDRGTYEQYF; V gene: TRBV15; clone size: NA; J gene: TRBJ2-7; D gene: NA
CDR3 DNA: TGTGCCAGCAGTTCCATCGGGACTACCTTTGGTACGCAGTATTTT; CDR3 protein: CASSSIGTTFGTQYF; V gene: TRBV27; clone size: NA; J gene: TRBJ2-3; D gene: TRBD2
CDR3 DNA: TGCGCCAGCAGCTTGGGAACTCGTCGAGAGTCTTTTTACGAGCAGTACTTC; CDR3 protein: CASSLGTRRESFYEQYF; V gene: TRBV5-1; clone size: NA; J gene: TRBJ2-7; D gene: NA
CDR3 DNA: TGTGCCAGCAGTCCCTCCCCCGGGTTAAGGAACACTGAAGCTTTCTTT; CDR3 protein: CASSPSPGLRNTEAFF; V gene: TRBV28; clone size: NA; J gene: TRBJ1-1; D gene: NA
CDR3 DNA: TGTGCCATCAGTGACGGGAACTCTGGAAACACCATATATTTT; CDR3 protein: CAISDGNSGNTIYF; V gene: TRBV10-3; clone size: many; J gene: TRBJ1-3; D gene: NA
CDR3 DNA: TGTGCCAGCAGTGCCGGGACAGGGGGGGATCAGCCCCAGCATTTT; CDR3 protein: CASSAGTGGDQPQHF; V gene: TRBV2; clone size: NA; J gene: TRBJ1-5; D gene: TRBD1
CDR3 DNA: TGTGCCTGGAAACAAACCATGAGGAACACTGAAGCTTTCTTT; CDR3 protein: CAWKQTMRNTEAFF; V gene: TRBV30; clone size: once; J gene: TRBJ1-1; D gene: NA
CDR3 DNA: TGCGCCAGCAGCCAGTCGGGGACAGGGAATGAAAAACTGTTTTTT; CDR3 protein: CASSQSGTGNEKLFF; V gene: TRBV5-1; clone size: NA; J gene: TRBJ1-4; D gene: TRBD1
CDR3 DNA: TGTGCCACCAGCAGAGTTAGGACTAGCGGGAGTGGGGATGAGCAGTTCTTC; CDR3 protein: CATSRVRTSGSGDEQFF; V gene: TRBV15; clone size: NA; J gene: TRBJ2-1; D gene: TRBD2
CDR3 DNA: TGTGCCAGCACGGGGTGGGACAGAGATCAGGGCTACACCTTC; CDR3 protein: CASTGWDRDQGYTF; V gene: TRBV7-9; clone size: NA; J gene: TRBJ1-2; D gene: TRBD1
CDR3 DNA: TGTGCCAGCAGCTTAGGGACTAGCGGTATATGGGTGCTCTACAATGAGCAGTTCTTC; CDR3 protein: CASSLGTSGIWVLYNEQFF; V gene: TRBV7-2; clone size: NA; J gene: TRBJ2-1; D gene: TRBD2
CDR3 DNA: TGTGCCAGCGGAAGGACAGGGGCTTACCAGCCCCAGCATTTT; CDR3 protein: CASGRTGAYQPQHF; V gene: TRBV2; clone size: many; J gene: TRBJ1-5; D gene: TRBD1
CDR3 DNA: TGTGCCAGCAGCGTAGGAGGTTCGAGCGGGGGGCTAACAGATACGCAGTATTTT; CDR3 protein: CASSVGGSSGGLTDTQYF; V gene: TRBV9; clone size: NA; J gene: TRBJ2-3; D gene: TRBD2
CDR3 DNA: TGCAGCGCCAAAGGTCCGGGTTACGAGCAGTACTTC; CDR3 protein: CSAKGPGYEQYF; V gene: TRBV29-1; clone size: NA; J gene: TRBJ2-7; D gene: NA
CDR3 DNA: TGTGCCAGCAGCACGGTTTCAGCCGACAGGGCTGGCTACACCTTC; CDR3 protein: CASSTVSADRAGYTF; V gene: TRBV5-6; clone size: few; J gene: TRBJ1-2; D gene: TRBD1
CDR3 DNA: TGCAGCGTTGGAAAGACAGGGTCCTACGAGCAGTACTTC; CDR3 protein: CSVGKTGSYEQYF; V gene: TRBV29-1; clone size: NA; J gene: TRBJ2-7; D gene: TRBD1
CDR3 DNA: TGTGCCAGCAGTACCTTAGGGGTTCAGCCCCAGCATTTT; CDR3 protein: CASSTLGVQPQHF; V gene: TRBV6-5; clone size: few; J gene: TRBJ1-5; D gene: NA
CDR3 DNA: TGTGCCAGTAGCAGAAGTGGACCGAACAATCAGCCCCAGCATTTT; CDR3 protein: CASSRSGPNNQPQHF; V gene: TRBV19; clone size: NA; J gene: TRBJ1-5; D gene: NA
CDR3 DNA: TGTGCCAGCAGTGGACAGTTTGTCCACGAGCAGTACTTC; CDR3 protein: CASSGQFVHEQYF; V gene: TRBV25-1; clone size: NA; J gene: TRBJ2-7; D gene: NA
CDR3 DNA: TGTGCCAGCAGGAGACTAGCGGGCTCTAGCACAGATACGCAGTATTTT; CDR3 protein: CASRRLAGSSTDTQYF; V gene: TRBV2; clone size: NA; J gene: TRBJ2-3; D gene: TRBD2
CDR3 DNA: TGTGCCAGCTCACCACCGATGGGACAGGCCTCTGGAAACACCATATATTTT; CDR3 protein: CASSPPMGQASGNTIYF; V gene: TRBV18; clone size: NA; J gene: TRBJ1-3; D gene: TRBD1
CDR3 DNA: TGTGCCAGCAGCCCCAGTTCGACAATCCAAGAGACCCAGTACTTC; CDR3 protein: CASSPSSTIQETQYF; V gene: TRBV9; clone size: NA; J gene: TRBJ2-5; D gene: NA
CDR3 DNA: TGTGCCAGCAGACCGGGACAGGTTATGGGTCAGCCCCAGCATTTT; CDR3 protein: CASRPGQVMGQPQHF; V gene: TRBV27; clone size: NA; J gene: TRBJ1-5; D gene: TRBD1
CDR3 DNA: TGTGCCAGCAGCCGGCCCGGGACAGGGGGCGGCTACACCTTC; CDR3 protein: CASSRPGTGGGYTF; V gene: TRBV5-4; clone size: NA; J gene: TRBJ1-2; D gene: TRBD1
CDR3 DNA: TGTGCCTGGAGGGTCACTGCGGGGGCCTACGGGCAGTACTTC; CDR3 protein: CAWRVTAGAYGQYF; V gene: TRBV30; clone size: NA; J gene: TRBJ2-7; D gene: NA
CDR3 DNA: TGTGCCATCGGAGGACAGGGAGTCGAGCAGTACTTC; CDR3 protein: CAIGGQGVEQYF; V gene: TRBV10-3; clone size: few; J gene: TRBJ2-7; D gene: TRBD1
CDR3 DNA: TGTGCCAGCAGTTCGGGCCTAGCGGGAGTAAACACCGGGGAGCTGTTTTTT; CDR3 protein: CASSSGLAGVNTGELFF; V gene: TRBV7-2; clone size: NA; J gene: TRBJ2-2; D gene: TRBD2
CDR3 DNA: TGTGCCAGCAGGCCAAACAGGGGATCGCTTAATGAAAAACTGTTTTTT; CDR3 protein: CASRPNRGSLNEKLFF; V gene: TRBV7-8; clone size: once; J gene: TRBJ1-4; D gene: TRBD1
CDR3 DNA: TGTGCCAGCAGTTACGGGCCGTATCGACAGGCTGAAGCTTTCTTT; CDR3 protein: CASSYGPYRQAEAFF; V gene: TRBV6-5; clone size: NA; J gene: TRBJ1-1; D gene: NA
CDR3 DNA: TGTGCCAGTTGGGGGCAGAACCCTGTTAACTATGGCTACACCTTC; CDR3 protein: CASWGQNPVNYGYTF; V gene: TRBV6-1; clone size: once; J gene: TRBJ1-2; D gene: NA
CDR3 DNA: TGTGCCAGCAGCCATACAGGGGAATTAGGAGAGACCCAGTACTTC; CDR3 protein: CASSHTGELGETQYF; V gene: TRBV7-2; clone size: NA; J gene: TRBJ2-5; D gene: TRBD1
CDR3 DNA: TGTGCCAGCAGTGAAGGAACAGGGGGCGGCTACACCTTC; CDR3 protein: CASSEGTGGGYTF; V gene: TRBV2; clone size: once; J gene: TRBJ1-2; D gene: TRBD1
CDR3 DNA: TGCGCCAGCGGTCCACGGGAGGGAGCCTACGAGCAGTACTTC; CDR3 protein: CASGPREGAYEQYF; V gene: TRBV5-1; clone size: NA; J gene: TRBJ2-7; D gene: TRBD2
CDR3 DNA: TGTGCCAGCAGTTTTAGAGGGGGGCGTTTAGTCCAGCATTTT; CDR3 protein: CASSFRGGRLVQHF; V gene: TRBV27; clone size: few; J gene: TRBJ1-5; D gene: NA
CDR3 DNA: TGTGCCAGTAGCGGACAGGGAGGGGATCAGCCCCAGCATTTT; CDR3 protein: CASSGQGGDQPQHF; V gene: TRBV6-1; clone size: NA; J gene: TRBJ1-5; D gene: TRBD1
CDR3 DNA: TGCGCCAGCAGCTTGGAGCCCCTCAGCGGGAATGAGCAGTTCTTC; CDR3 protein: CASSLEPLSGNEQFF; V gene: TRBV5-1; clone size: NA; J gene: TRBJ2-1; D gene: NA
CDR3 DNA: TGTGCCAGCAGTGACTACGGGTATCAGCCCCAGCATTTT; CDR3 protein: CASSDYGYQPQHF; V gene: TRBV25-1; clone size: NA; J gene: TRBJ1-5; D gene: NA
CDR3 DNA: TGTGCCAGCAGCCCCCGGCAGCGGACTAGCACAGATACGCAGTATTTT; CDR3 protein: CASSPRQRTSTDTQYF; V gene: TRBV9; clone size: NA; J gene: TRBJ2-3; D gene: NA
CDR3 DNA: TGCGCCAGCAGCTTCGAGGGGACTGAAGCTTTCTTT; CDR3 protein: CASSFEGTEAFF; V gene: TRBV5-1; clone size: NA; J gene: TRBJ1-1; D gene: NA